This T cell receptor beta chain was sequenced in a study of cytomegalovirus exposure and HLA in healthy donors. This CDR3 has 11 amino acids. V gave up 5 bases and J gave up 5 bases; unmatched junction bases: 0. Germline CDR1 is DFQATT and CDR2 is SNEGSKA (reference sequence). This clone was observed a single time. PCR was performed using 60 Vbeta and 13 Jbeta primers. Sequencing was performed with immunoSEQ multiplex PCR; in TCRdb, only in-frame clones are kept and a portion is missing. This table has under 140,000 clones, 76% appearing once. The sample taken for sequencing was PBMCs. The chain couples TRBV20-1 to TRBJ1-1; 9 nucleotides align to TRBD1. The source of this sequence is a man in his thirties or forties in good health and CMV-seropositive. For the CDR3, the DNA is TGCAGTGCTGGGACAGGGACTGAAGCTTTCTTT. Translating it yields CSAGTGTEAFF.